The next 27 T cell receptor beta chains were all read from a single sample in a study of OX40 agonist ivuxolimab in advanced cancers. TCRdb keeps only in-frame clones here, not all; method: immunoSEQ multiplex PCR. The sample yields roughly 70,000 clones, about 82% seen once. Sample: CD4+ or CD8+ T cells sorted from blood, taken in a trial of the OX40 agonist ivuxolimab. The receptors derive from an adult with an advanced solid tumor such as melanoma, head and neck, liver or kidney cancer.

This clone was seen more than once but under ten times. Other nucleotide sequences in the sample specify the same CDR3. The chain combines TRBV19 with TRBJ2-3; D gene ambiguous. Germline V gene data show CDR1 as LNHDA and CDR2 as SQIVND (reference sequence). The V end lost 3 bases, the J end lost 1 base, and 5 bases lay between the germline ends. This CDR3 is 13 amino acids long. The DNA of the CDR3 is TGTGCCAGTAGTATCCAGGGCACAGATACGCAGTATTTT. Its translation is CASSIQGTDTQYF.

The chain combines TRBV10-3 with TRBJ2-1, with a tentative D call TRBD1 (6 bases). The CDR3 is 13 residues long. The ends were cut back, 2 bases at V and 8 bases at J, with 10 bases in the middle. CDR1 ENHRY and CDR2 SYGVKD come from the germline V gene. The CDR3 spells CAISELQGHEQFF. The CDR3 nucleotides are TGTGCCATCAGTGAGCTACAGGGACATGAGCAGTTCTTC.

The chain uses TRBV7-2 and TRBJ2-5, with a tentative D call TRBD1 (5 bases). Germline V gene data show CDR1 as SGHTA and CDR2 as FQGNSA. Trimming cost V 2 bases and J 2 bases, with 9 bases left between them. The CDR3 is 14 amino acids. CDR3 DNA: TGTGCCAGCAGCTTAAGAACAGGACAAGAGACCCAGTACTTC. Amino acids: CASSLRTGQETQYF.

The J gene is TRBJ1-5, the V gene TRBV19; the match to TRBD1 covers 7 bases. With 7 bases clipped from V and 2 bases from J, the junction kept 8 bases outside the gene matches. The CDR3 is 15 amino acids. Germline CDR1 is LNHDA and CDR2 is SQIVND (reference sequence). Here the CDR3 DNA reads TGTGCCAGTACCCAGGGGGGGTCAGGCAATCAGCCCCAGCATTTT. Translating gives CASTQGGSGNQPQHF.

The chain has TRBV2 and TRBJ2-1; D perhaps matches TRBD2 (7 bases). Deletions cut 6 bases from V and 7 bases from J, with 19 bases between. This CDR3 comprises 15 residues. The germline CDR1 and CDR2 sequences are SNHLY and FYNNEI. The CDR3 loop reads CASSPPGGLGNEQFF. The DNA of the CDR3 is TGTGCCAGCAGCCCCCCGGGGGGCTTGGGGAATGAGCAGTTCTTC.

V and J are TRBV7-9 and TRBJ1-5; 7 bases match TRBD1. The CDR3 runs to 14 residues. With V trimmed by 5 bases and J by 7 bases, 8 bases remained unmatched. Per germline, CDR1 SEHNR and CDR2 FQNEAQ (reference sequence). The CDR3 DNA reads as TGTGCCAGCAGCAAAACAGGGGCAGAACAGCCCCAGCATTTT. Protein: CASSKTGAEQPQHF.

The chain joins TRBV6-5 to TRBJ2-5; 7 positions agree with TRBD1. J was trimmed by 2 bases and V by 8 bases; bases with no gene match: 2. The CDR3 is made up of 12 amino acids. Per germline, CDR1 MNHEY and CDR2 SVGAGI. CDR3 DNA: TGTGCCAGCCAGACAGGGCAAGAGACCCAGTACTTC. Protein product: CASQTGQETQYF.

The chain couples TRBV25-1 to TRBJ1-1; weak D call: TRBD1 (5 bases). The V gene lost 7 bases and the J gene lost 0 bases, with 9 bases spanning the gap. Germline V gene sequence: CDR1 MGHDK, CDR2 SYGVNS. CDR3 length equals 13 residues. This chain's CDR3 is CASIGRVNTEAFF. The CDR3 nucleotides read TGTGCCAGCATCGGCAGGGTGAACACTGAAGCTTTCTTT.

In DNA, the CDR3 is TGTGCCAGCAGTGAAACTTTGCTGGTTGTCAGCAATCAGCCCCAGCATTTT. This gives the protein CASSETLLVVSNQPQHF. The chain has TRBV6-1 and TRBJ1-5; D is ambiguous. Trimming left V 2 bases short and J 1 base short, with 15 bases between. Germline CDR1 reads MNHNS; CDR2 reads SASEGT. This CDR3 has 17 residues.

The genes are TRBV7-2 and TRBJ2-2, with TRBD2 matching 8 bases. The CDR3 length is 16 residues. J gave up 5 bases and V 5 bases, and 10 bases lay outside the gene matches. The germline CDR1 and CDR2 sequences are SGHTA and FQGNSA. CDR3 region: CASSLFPGLETGELFF. The CDR3, as DNA: TGTGCCAGCAGCCTCTTTCCGGGACTAGAAACCGGGGAGCTGTTTTTT.

The J gene is TRBJ2-5, the V gene TRBV18; D gene uncertain. Trimming shortened V by 1 base and J by 1 base, and 4 bases separated the two germline ends. The CDR3 sequence is 13 residues long. Germline loops: CDR1 KGHSH, CDR2 LQKENI. The chain's CDR3 is CASSPLSQETQYF. CDR3 nucleotide sequence: TGTGCCAGCTCACCACTCTCCCAAGAGACCCAGTACTTC. The variable domain in full, completed from reference TRBV18 and TRBJ2-5, reads NAGVMQNPRHLVRRRGQEARLRCSPMKGHSHVYWYRQLPEEGLKFMVYLQKENIIDESGMPKERFSAEFPKEGPSILRIQQVVRGDSAAYFCASSPLSQETQYFGPGTRLLVL.

The genes are TRBV11-2 and TRBJ1-3, with D perhaps matching TRBD1 (6 bases). V lost 2 bases and J 4 bases, leaving 18 bases between the germline ends. Germline CDR1 reads SGHAT; CDR2 reads FQNNGV. The CDR3 is 17 amino acids. The CDR3 DNA follows: TGTGCCAGCAGCTTAATCAGGGGACGGCAAACGGGAAACACCATATATTTT. Its protein product is CASSLIRGRQTGNTIYF.

The chain recombines TRBV14 with TRBJ2-7; a weak D match, TRBD1 (5 bases). This CDR3 has 15 amino acids. CDR1 and CDR2 (germline): SGHDN, FVKESK. The V gene lost 6 bases and the J gene lost 1 base, with 16 bases spanning the gap. CDR3 DNA: TGTGCCAGCAGTCGCGTAAGGGGTATGTCCTACGAGCAGTACTTC. Protein sequence: CASSRVRGMSYEQYF.

V and J are TRBV7-2 and TRBJ2-7; no clear D gene. Germline loops: CDR1 SGHTA, CDR2 FQGNSA. The ends were cut back, 3 bases at V and 2 bases at J, with 11 bases in the middle. The CDR3 is 14 amino acids. The CDR3 DNA is TGTGCCAGCAGCTTGTCACGGCCCCCCTACGAGCAGTACTTC. It is translated as CASSLSRPPYEQYF.

The chain's CDR3 is CASSYSTQGSGGYTF. As DNA, the CDR3 is TGTGCCAGCAGTTACTCGACACAGGGAAGCGGTGGCTACACCTTC. The V call is TRBV6-6, the J call TRBJ1-2; the D gene is possibly TRBD1 (6 bases). This CDR3 region has 15 residues. Germline loops: CDR1 MNHNY, CDR2 SVGAGI (reference sequence). The V end lost 0 bases, the J end lost 7 bases, and 15 bases lay between the germline ends.

This clone was seen once. The chain combines TRBV4-1 with TRBJ2-7; 8 positions agree with TRBD2. The CDR3 contains 15 residues. V dropped 4 bases and J dropped 2; count of bases not matched to a gene: 7. The germline CDR1 and CDR2 sequences are MGHRA and YSYEKL. CDR3 sequence (DNA): TGCGCCAGCAGCCCCACCGGGACTAGAGCCTACGAGCAGTACTTC. Its translation: CASSPTGTRAYEQYF.

This chain uses TRBV5-5 with TRBJ2-1; TRBD2 is a possible D gene (6 bases). V lost 0 bases and J 10 bases, leaving 8 bases between the germline ends. Germline CDR1 is SGHKS and CDR2 is YYEKEE (reference sequence). The CDR3 is 12 amino acids. The CDR3 region is CASSLEAGEQFF. CDR3 coding DNA: TGTGCCAGCAGCTTGGAGGCGGGGGAGCAGTTCTTC.

The genes are TRBV5-4 and TRBJ2-1; possible D gene TRBD1, 5 bases. Trimming cost V 1 base and J 10 bases, with 12 bases left between them. Germline CDR1 reads SGHNT; CDR2 reads YYREEE (reference sequence). The length of the CDR3 is 13 residues. The CDR3 DNA reads TGTGCCAGCAGCTTGCCCAGGGCGTGGGAGCAGTTCTTC. This codes for CASSLPRAWEQFF.

V usage is TRBV19 and J usage is TRBJ1-4, with a possible D match to TRBD1 (5 bases). Trimming left V 7 bases short and J 4 bases short, with 16 bases between. The CDR3 runs to 15 residues. Germline V CDR1 and CDR2: LNHDA, SQIVND (reference sequence). DNA of the CDR3: TGTGCCAGTAAAAATTCGCAGGGAATTAATGAAAAACTGTTTTTT. Protein sequence: CASKNSQGINEKLFF. The whole variable domain, filled in from reference TRBV19 and TRBJ1-4, reads DGGITQSPKYLFRKEGQNVTLSCEQNLNHDAMYWYRQDPGQGLRLIYYSQIVNDFQKGDIAEGYSVSREKKESFPLTVTSAQKNPTAFYLCASKNSQGINEKLFFGSGTQLSVL.

The chain uses TRBV15 and TRBJ1-1; D may be TRBD1 (5 bases). Per germline, CDR1 LNHNV and CDR2 YYDKDF (reference sequence). Trimming pared 5 bases from V and 0 bases from J, leaving 19 bases between. CDR3 length: 17 residues. The CDR3: CATSSRIDSFMNTEAFF. The DNA of the CDR3 is TGTGCCACCAGCTCTAGAATCGACAGTTTCATGAACACTGAAGCTTTCTTT.

To note about this clone: This same CDR3 is encoded by further DNA sequences in the sample. V is TRBV5-1 and J is TRBJ2-7; TRBD2 matches at 7 bases. Unmatched junction bases numbered 4, after V lost 2 bases and J lost 2 bases. Germline V lookup: CDR1 SGHRS, CDR2 YFSETQ. The CDR3 length is 14 residues. CDR3 coding DNA: TGCGCCAGCAGCTTACGGGGGGAAGCCTACGAGCAGTACTTC. Translated, it gives CASSLRGEAYEQYF. Full variable domain (rest looked up from reference TRBV5-1 and TRBJ2-7): KAGVTQTPRYLIKTRGQQVTLSCSPISGHRSVSWYQQTPGQGLQFLFEYFSETQRNKGNFPGRFSGRQFSNSRSEMNVSTLELGDSALYLCASSLRGEAYEQYFGPGTRLTVT.

The chain employs TRBV28 and TRBJ2-7; tentatively, D is TRBD1 or TRBD2 (6 bases each). The CDR3 is 13 amino acids. V was cut by 8 bases and J by 3 bases, with 14 bases left in between. Germline assignment: CDR1 MDHEN and CDR2 SYDVKM. The CDR3 sequence is CASGGTRLYEQYF. The CDR3 DNA reads TGTGCCAGCGGGGGGACACGGCTCTACGAGCAGTACTTC. The full variable domain, rest sourced from reference TRBV28 and TRBJ2-7, is DVKVTQSSRYLVKRTGEKVFLECVQDMDHENMFWYRQDPGLGLRLIYFSYDVKMKEKGDIPEGYSVSREKKERFSLILESASTNQTSMYLCASGGTRLYEQYFGPGTRLTVT.

The chain employs TRBV27 and TRBJ2-2, with 13 bases matching TRBD2. The CDR3 runs to 20 residues. Germline V gives CDR1 MNHEY, CDR2 SMNVEV (reference sequence). J gave up 5 bases and V 5 bases, and 17 bases lay outside the gene matches. As DNA, the CDR3 is TGTGCCAGCAGTCCCCCCCCGGGGACTAGCGGGGTGAGTTATACCGGGGAGCTGTTTTTT. Its protein product is CASSPPPGTSGVSYTGELFF.

The gene calls are TRBV5-1 and TRBJ1-1; D is undetermined. CDR1 SGHRS and CDR2 YFSETQ come from the germline V gene. The CDR3 has 13 amino acids. V lost 3 bases, J lost 7 bases, and 13 bases lay in between. CDR3 region: CASSSSPGFEAFF. CDR3 coding DNA: TGCGCCAGCAGCTCCTCCCCGGGGTTTGAAGCTTTCTTT. The whole variable domain, remainder taken from reference TRBV5-1 and TRBJ1-1, is KAGVTQTPRYLIKTRGQQVTLSCSPISGHRSVSWYQQTPGQGLQFLFEYFSETQRNKGNFPGRFSGRQFSNSRSEMNVSTLELGDSALYLCASSSSPGFEAFFGQGTRLTVV.

The J gene is TRBJ2-2, the V gene TRBV30, with 10 bases lining up with TRBD1. V trimming: 2 bases; J trimming: 5 bases; junction bases outside the gene matches: 2. The CDR3 spans 14 residues. CDR1 GTSNPN and CDR2 SVGIG come from the germline V gene (reference sequence). The chain's CDR3 is CAWSRDRGTGELFF. The CDR3 DNA follows: TGTGCCTGGAGTAGGGACAGGGGAACCGGGGAGCTGTTTTTT.

This sequence joins TRBV5-4 and TRBJ1-6, with TRBD1 identical over 10 bases. J was trimmed by 6 bases and V by 4 bases; bases with no gene match: 4. This CDR3 is built from 15 residues. The germline V gene has CDR1 SGHNT and CDR2 YYREEE (reference sequence). Here the CDR3 reads CASSRGQGPNSPLHF. CDR3 nucleotides: TGTGCCAGCAGCAGGGGACAGGGGCCTAATTCACCCCTCCACTTT.

V gene TRBV11-1 combines with J gene TRBJ1-1, with 7 bases aligning to TRBD1. CDR1 SGHAT and CDR2 FQDESV come from the germline V gene (reference sequence). The junction had 10 bases not matched to a gene; V was cut back by 1 base and J by 5 bases. This CDR3 has 16 residues. The CDR3 coding sequence is TGTGCCAGCAGCTTAGTATCCCCAGGGGGGGGTACTGAAGCTTTCTTT. Its translation: CASSLVSPGGGTEAFF.